This TCR beta chain was found in a study of T cell responses to AZD1222 COVID-19 vaccine. About the research overall: Second doses that came at about 4 or about 12 weeks were put together.

Using immunoSEQ multiplex PCR, the repertoire was profiled, and TCRdb retains in-frame clones only, with some absent. The top ten clones hold over 1.5% of a sample with about 170,000 clones, 92% of them seen once. The material was peripheral blood, obtained on day 0 of AZD1222 vaccination. The TCR was taken from an adult in good health.

The CDR3 reads CATSRQGYLAKNIQYF. CDR3 bases: TGTGCCACCAGCAGACAGGGGTATCTTGCCAAAAACATTCAGTACTTC. The chain links TRBV15 to TRBJ2-4; D is possibly TRBD1 (6 bases). Germline V lookup: CDR1 LNHNV, CDR2 YYDKDF (reference sequence). Trimming pared 2 bases from V and 1 base from J, leaving 12 bases between. CDR3 length: 16 residues.